This T cell receptor (beta chain) was identified during a study of blood T cells in healthy people across ages. Collection of 8.5 to 10 milliliters of peripheral blood was performed for each donor. The CDR3 runs to 16 residues. Germline-derived CDR1 and CDR2 are SGHDN and FVKESK. V was shortened by 1 base and J by 7 bases, with 20 bases between the two germline ends. For the second PCR, which ran for about 7 to 11 cycles, a sample-barcoded 5' primer and a J-beta primer mix were used. TCRdb re-called the 5' RACE reads through MiXCR, storing one row per CDR3 protein. The table shows hundreds of thousands of distinct CDR3 sequences, with roughly 50% occurring only once.

Sequencing was done on a sample of blood. This chain links TRBV14 with TRBJ2-7; the D gene is possibly TRBD1 (6 bases). The TCR was taken from a woman aged 55-70 years in good health. CDR3 DNA sequence: TGTGCCAGCAGCCAAGTCGGGGCCCAACAGGGTATAGAGCAGTACTTC. It encodes CASSQVGAQQGIEQYF.